The next 23 T cell receptor beta chains were all read from a single sample in a study of cytomegalovirus exposure and HLA in healthy donors. It was with 60 Vbeta and 13 Jbeta primers that the PCR ran. Repertoires were generated with immunoSEQ multiplex PCR, while TCRdb's copy carries only in-frame clones and drops some. Of 120,000 or so clones listed, about three quarters are singletons. The material sequenced was PBMCs. These receptors all come from a human donor in good health.

The gene calls are TRBV6-5 and TRBJ2-5, with D possibly being TRBD2 (6 bases). The length of the CDR3 is 14 residues. Looked up from germline, CDR1 is MNHEY and CDR2 is SVGAGI. V was shortened by 6 bases and J by 5 bases, with 16 bases between the two germline ends. In DNA form, the CDR3 reads TGTGCCAGCAGGGGAGGCTCTGAGGGGGAGACCCAGTACTTC. Protein product: CASRGGSEGETQYF.

V usage is TRBV9 and J usage is TRBJ2-5; 7 bases are shared with TRBD1. Trimming cost V 3 bases and J 5 bases; bases outside gene matches: 10. CDR1 is SGDLS, CDR2 YYNGEE, per germline. The CDR3 is made up of 15 amino acids. The CDR3: CASSARDRVGETQYF. In DNA form, the CDR3 reads TGTGCCAGCAGCGCTCGAGACAGGGTGGGGGAGACCCAGTACTTC.

This rearrangement joins TRBV19 to TRBJ1-6, with D unresolved. CDR1 LNHDA and CDR2 SQIVND come from the germline V gene (reference sequence). The CDR3 is 12 residues long. The V end lost 6 bases, the J end lost 6 bases, and 6 bases lay between the germline ends. CDR3 protein: CASRGPNSPLHF. The CDR3 DNA reads TGTGCCAGTAGGGGCCCTAATTCACCCCTCCACTTT.

This sequence joins TRBV9 and TRBJ2-7; 9 bases agree with TRBD1. The CDR3 has 14 amino acids. V trimming: 5 bases; J trimming: 3 bases; junction bases outside the gene matches: 6. Germline V lookup: CDR1 SGDLS, CDR2 YYNGEE. The CDR3 loop reads CASSGGQGDYEQYF. The DNA of the CDR3 is TGTGCCAGCAGTGGGGGACAGGGAGACTACGAGCAGTACTTC.

The rearrangement joins TRBV27 to TRBJ1-2, with D perhaps matching TRBD1 (5 bases). Trimming left V 3 bases short and J 4 bases short, with 12 bases between. This CDR3 is 14 amino acids long. Germline values: CDR1 MNHEY, CDR2 SMNVEV (reference sequence). The CDR3 loop reads CASSLEMGGYGYTF. For the CDR3, the DNA is TGTGCCAGCAGTTTGGAGATGGGGGGCTATGGCTACACCTTC.

The chain carries TRBV28 and TRBJ2-3, with 10 bases that match TRBD1. Trimming cost V 4 bases and J 4 bases; bases outside gene matches: 5. This CDR3 has 15 amino acids. Per germline, CDR1 MDHEN and CDR2 SYDVKM. CDR3 DNA: TGTGCCAGCAGTTCCAAAGGGACAGGGGCAGATACGCAGTATTTT. It yields the protein CASSSKGTGADTQYF. The full variable domain, completed using reference TRBV28 and TRBJ2-3, is DVKVTQSSRYLVKRTGEKVFLECVQDMDHENMFWYRQDPGLGLRLIYFSYDVKMKEKGDIPEGYSVSREKKERFSLILESASTNQTSMYLCASSSKGTGADTQYFGPGTRLTVL.

The genes are TRBV7-9 and TRBJ2-4; D possibly corresponds to TRBD1 (6 bases). The CDR3 runs 11 residues. CDR1 SEHNR and CDR2 FQNEAQ come from the germline V gene (reference sequence). Trimming left V 8 bases short and J 9 bases short, with 11 bases between. The CDR3 bases are TGTGCCAGCGGGGACACGGCCATTCAGTACTTC. As protein: CASGDTAIQYF.

V is TRBV7-6 and J is TRBJ2-7, with TRBD2 as a possible D gene (6 bases). V gave up 4 bases and J gave up 0 bases, with 16 bases separating them. From germline, CDR1 is SGHVS and CDR2 FNYEAQ. The CDR3 runs 16 residues. The CDR3 region is CASSSLTGDSSYEQYF. The CDR3 DNA is TGTGCCAGCAGCTCATTAACGGGAGATAGCTCCTACGAGCAGTACTTC.

The CDR3 region is CASSELGTGGSEAFF. CDR3 in DNA: TGCGCCAGCAGCGAGCTCGGGACAGGGGGCTCTGAAGCTTTCTTT. The gene calls are TRBV5-1 and TRBJ1-1; the match to TRBD1 covers 12 bases. V trimming: 4 bases; J trimming: 6 bases; junction bases outside the gene matches: 7. Germline CDR1 reads SGHRS; CDR2 reads YFSETQ. The CDR3 extends over 15 amino acids.

The chain links TRBV4-1 to TRBJ2-7, with 11 positions matching TRBD2. Trimming removed 3 bases from V and 0 bases from J; junction bases left unmatched: 1. Germline loops: CDR1 MGHRA, CDR2 YSYEKL. This CDR3 region has 15 residues. The CDR3: CASSHTSGGSYEQYF. DNA of the CDR3: TGCGCCAGCAGCCACACTAGCGGGGGCTCCTACGAGCAGTACTTC.

A remark on this clone: One junction end does not reproduce the germline sequence, and a read error may be involved. The V call is TRBV4-1, the J call TRBJ1-1; 7 nucleotides match TRBD1. The CDR3 consists of 14 residues. Looked up from germline, CDR1 is MGHRA and CDR2 is YSYEKL. The CDR3 sequence: CTSSSELTGVSAFF. The CDR3 bases are TGCACCAGCAGCTCAGAGCTAACAGGGGTATCTGCTTTCTTT.

This clone has only a few counts. V is TRBV7-8 and J is TRBJ2-2; 9 positions match TRBD1. The CDR3 extends over 15 amino acids. V lost 4 bases to trimming and J lost 4 bases; unmatched junction nucleotides: 4. Germline CDR1 reads SGHVS; CDR2 reads FQNEAQ. This CDR3 is CASSSGTGSTGELFF. The CDR3 DNA is TGTGCCAGCAGCTCCGGGACAGGGAGCACCGGGGAGCTGTTTTTT.

The genes are TRBV18 and TRBJ2-7, with 7 bases identical to TRBD2. In germline, CDR1 is KGHSH, CDR2 LQKENI. This CDR3 is 15 amino acids long. Germline trimming cut 3 bases from V and 2 bases from J; bases unmatched to any gene: 7. The CDR3 DNA follows: TGTGCCAGCTCACCTGGTCCGGGGGGAACCTACGAGCAGTACTTC. It translates to CASSPGPGGTYEQYF.

This clone occurred once. The V call is TRBV6-6, the J call TRBJ1-4; 7 nucleotides align to TRBD1. Germline CDR1 MNHNY, CDR2 SVGAGI (reference sequence). The CDR3 has 14 amino acids. The junction had 16 bases not matched to a gene; V was cut back by 7 bases and J by 14 bases. CDR3 nucleotide sequence: TGTGCCAGCACCAAGGACAGGACCTACCCGTTTCTGTTTTTT. It translates to CASTKDRTYPFLFF.

The J gene is TRBJ2-7, the V gene TRBV6-1; 11 positions match TRBD2. The CDR3 is made up of 14 amino acids. The germline CDR1 and CDR2 sequences are MNHNS and SASEGT. V gave up 6 bases and J gave up 4 bases; unmatched junction bases: 5. CDR3 sequence: CASREGLADYEQYF. CDR3 in DNA: TGTGCCAGCAGGGAGGGACTAGCGGATTACGAGCAGTACTTC.

The genes are TRBV5-1 and TRBJ1-3, with 8 positions matching TRBD1. Looked up from germline, CDR1 is SGHRS and CDR2 is YFSETQ. Germline trimming cut 1 base from V and 0 bases from J; bases unmatched to any gene: 3. CDR3 length equals 16 residues. The CDR3 sequence: CASSLTTGASGNTIYF. CDR3 in DNA: TGCGCCAGCAGCTTGACGACAGGGGCCTCTGGAAACACCATATATTTT.

This CDR3 is CASSYRDRGPYTF. In nucleotides, the CDR3 is TGTGCCAGCAGTTACCGGGACAGGGGTCCCTACACCTTC. V usage is TRBV2 and J usage is TRBJ1-2; TRBD1 matches 10 bases. This CDR3 has 13 residues. Trimming took 5 bases from V and 10 from J; bases not matched to a gene: 7. Germline V gene lookup returns CDR1 SNHLY and CDR2 FYNNEI.

The genes are TRBV6-6 and TRBJ1-1, with D possibly matching TRBD1 (6 bases). V lost 6 bases and J 0 bases, leaving 17 bases between the germline ends. The germline CDR1 and CDR2 sequences are MNHNY and SVGAGI (reference sequence). This CDR3 contains 16 residues. The CDR3 nucleotides are TGTGCCAGCAGATACCGGACAGACCCGATGAACACTGAAGCTTTCTTT. This codes for CASRYRTDPMNTEAFF.

In the case of this clone: This specimen includes other DNA sequences encoding the same CDR3. This chain connects TRBV5-6 to TRBJ1-1; no clear D. The CDR3 sequence is 15 residues long. Germline assignment: CDR1 SGHDT and CDR2 YYEEEE. Trimming cost V 4 bases and J 1 base, with 14 bases left between them. CDR3 in amino acids: CASSAVSVGNTEAFF. The CDR3 DNA sequence: TGTGCCAGCAGCGCGGTGTCGGTTGGGAACACTGAAGCTTTCTTT.

J is TRBJ1-4 and V is TRBV9; unclear D gene. Trimming left V 3 bases short and J 0 bases short, with 9 bases between. CDR3 size: 15 residues. The germline CDR1 and CDR2 sequences are SGDLS and YYNGEE. The CDR3 here is CASSDGSATNEKLFF. In DNA form, the CDR3 reads TGTGCCAGCAGCGACGGGAGTGCAACTAATGAAAAACTGTTTTTT.

The chain combines TRBV5-1 with TRBJ2-1; 10 bases fit TRBD2. This CDR3 region has 17 residues. Per the germline V gene, CDR1 is SGHRS and CDR2 is YFSETQ. With 0 bases clipped from V and 3 bases from J, the junction kept 6 bases outside the gene matches. The CDR3: CASSLVVSGGNYNEQFF. CDR3 nucleotides: TGCGCCAGCAGCTTGGTGGTTAGCGGGGGGAACTACAATGAGCAGTTCTTC. The variable domain in full, with the rest retrieved from reference TRBV5-1 and TRBJ2-1, is KAGVTQTPRYLIKTRGQQVTLSCSPISGHRSVSWYQQTPGQGLQFLFEYFSETQRNKGNFPGRFSGRQFSNSRSEMNVSTLELGDSALYLCASSLVVSGGNYNEQFFGPGTRLTVL.

The chain recombines TRBV29-1 with TRBJ2-2; no firm D call. Germline V CDR1 and CDR2: SQVTM, ANQGSEA. With 1 base removed from V and 3 bases from J, the gap between germline ends came to 6 bases. This CDR3 contains 13 residues. The CDR3 nucleotides are TGCAGCGTTGAAGGCCAGTACACCGGGGAGCTGTTTTTT. Encoded protein: CSVEGQYTGELFF.

This chain uses TRBV29-1 with TRBJ1-2; 8 bases are a match to TRBD1. V lost 6 bases, J lost 4 bases, and 7 bases stayed unmatched. The CDR3 consists of 13 residues. Per the germline V gene, CDR1 is SQVTM and CDR2 is ANQGSEA. The CDR3 nucleotides are TGCAGCGTCCCCAGGGGGCGCACCTATGGCTACACCTTC. Translation: CSVPRGRTYGYTF.